This T cell receptor (beta chain) was observed in a study of regulatory T cells in long-lasting Graves disease. Regarding time point: newly diagnosed GD, antithyroid drugs for less than 3 months. The TCR library used RNA extracted from PBMCs. In germline, CDR1 is MNHNS, CDR2 SASEGT. The V gene lost 0 bases and the J gene lost 6 bases, with 12 bases spanning the gap. The CDR3 runs to 15 residues. The TCR beta library used iRepertoire HTBI primers with Arm-PCR amplification of CDR3. In TCRdb, the multiplex PCR reads were re-called with MiXCR into one record per CDR3 protein. The data show roughly 610,000 distinct CDR3 sequences, with roughly 15% seen just once and about 12% held by the top ten. This same sample was also part of a study on T cells in Graves' hyperthyroidism and ophthalmopathy. That work contributes: Each diagnosis drew on symptoms, thyroxine, TRAb, thyroid ultrasound and orbital computed tomography findings. Most thyroid-expanded clonotypes above 0.001 were also found in blood.

The chain carries TRBV6-1 and TRBJ2-4; the D is unclear. The clonotype originates from a man between 18 and 29 years old with Graves disease. The material was peripheral blood mononuclear cells (PBMCs), obtained at new diagnosis, from a patient treated with antithyroid drugs. The CDR3 loop is CASSEARSMGNIQYF. CDR3 coding DNA: TGTGCCAGCAGTGAAGCTCGGTCTATGGGAAACATTCAGTACTTC.